This is a list of T cell receptor beta chains from one sample in a study of siplizumab effects on memory and regulatory T cells. TCRdb's copy holds only in-frame clones and misses some; the assay was immunoSEQ multiplex PCR. Among about 82,000 clones, roughly 90% were seen once, and the ten largest hold over 1.5%. Material for sequencing was Tregs sorted from blood. The receptors shown here come from a human donor in good health. The CDR3 runs from the conserved cysteine through the conserved F or W. The D gene is left open where the match is weak. Not all rows give a size; the values are once, few, many and, for expanded clones, a class.

J: TRBJ2-5
D: TRBD2
V: TRBV5-4
size: NA
CDR3: CASTPGGSGGARETQYF
DNA: TGTGCCAGCACCCCAGGGGGTAGCGGGGGGGCGAGAGAGACCCAGTACTTC

J: TRBJ2-1
D: NA
V: TRBV5-8
size: NA
CDR3: CASSYQGRAGNEQFF
DNA: TGTGCCAGCAGCTACCAGGGGAGGGCTGGCAATGAGCAGTTCTTC

J: TRBJ2-7
D: TRBD1
V: TRBV28
size: NA
CDR3: CASFHPGGLSYEQYF
DNA: TGTGCCAGCTTCCATCCAGGGGGCCTCTCCTACGAGCAGTACTTC

J: TRBJ1-2
D: NA
V: TRBV6-5
size: NA
CDR3: CASKRANYGYTF
DNA: TGTGCCAGCAAGAGGGCCAACTATGGCTACACCTTC

J: TRBJ1-1
D: NA
V: TRBV29-1
size: NA
CDR3: CSVTGYTEAFF
DNA: TGCAGCGTTACCGGATACACTGAAGCTTTCTTT

J: TRBJ2-3
D: NA
V: TRBV5-1
size: NA
CDR3: CASSSGTQTYDTQYF
DNA: TGCGCCAGCAGCTCCGGGACCCAAACCTACGATACGCAGTATTTT

J: TRBJ1-4
D: NA
V: TRBV7-8
size: NA
CDR3: CASSLGVTRVRGEKLFF
DNA: TGTGCCAGCAGCTTAGGGGTAACCAGGGTGCGAGGTGAAAAACTGTTTTTT

J: TRBJ2-2
D: NA
V: TRBV12-5
size: NA
CDR3: CASGLRPAPNTGELFF
DNA: TGTGCTAGTGGTTTGCGTCCGGCTCCGAACACCGGGGAGCTGTTTTTT

J: TRBJ2-2
D: NA
V: TRBV19
size: NA
CDR3: CASSIQNTGELFF
DNA: TGTGCCAGTAGTATACAGAACACCGGGGAGCTGTTTTTT

J: TRBJ2-5
D: NA
V: TRBV5-1
size: NA
CDR3: CASSLGAPQETQYF
DNA: TGCGCCAGCAGCTTGGGAGCTCCACAAGAGACCCAGTACTTC

J: TRBJ1-1
D: NA
V: TRBV30
size: large
CDR3: CAWSVGLLAFF
DNA: TGTGCCTGGAGTGTAGGTCTTTTAGCTTTCTTT

J: TRBJ2-5
D: NA
V: TRBV5-1
size: NA
CDR3: CASGRGTPGETQYF
DNA: TGCGCCAGCGGCCGGGGCACCCCAGGGGAGACCCAGTACTTC

J: TRBJ1-5
D: NA
V: TRBV28
size: NA
CDR3: CASTHQWGGYQPQHF
DNA: TGTGCCAGCACTCACCAATGGGGCGGCTATCAGCCCCAGCATTTT

J: TRBJ1-2
D: TRBD1
V: TRBV29-1
size: NA
CDR3: CSVAPSRGQGLNYGYTF
DNA: TGCAGCGTTGCTCCTTCCAGAGGACAGGGTTTAAACTATGGCTACACCTTC

J: TRBJ2-6
D: NA
V: TRBV29-1
size: few
CDR3: CRRYSGANVLTF
DNA: TGCAGACGGTACTCTGGGGCCAACGTCCTGACTTTC

J: TRBJ2-3
D: TRBD2
V: TRBV5-1
size: NA
CDR3: CASSSGTSGGRGGDTQYF
DNA: TGCGCCAGCAGCTCCGGGACTAGCGGGGGGCGGGGCGGAGATACGCAGTATTTT

J: TRBJ2-1
D: NA
V: TRBV7-9
size: NA
CDR3: CASSFLRGAVNEQFF
DNA: TGTGCCAGCAGCTTCCTCAGGGGGGCGGTAAATGAGCAGTTCTTC

J: TRBJ2-1
D: TRBD1
V: TRBV6-5
size: NA
CDR3: CASSRGGPGNEQFF
DNA: TGTGCCAGCAGCCGAGGGGGCCCGGGCAATGAGCAGTTCTTC

J: TRBJ2-3
D: NA
V: TRBV18
size: NA
CDR3: CASSPNRASDTQYF
DNA: TGTGCCAGCTCACCAAACCGAGCCTCAGATACGCAGTATTTT

J: TRBJ2-2
D: NA
V: TRBV19
size: NA
CDR3: CASTRVTNTGELFF
DNA: TGTGCCAGTACCCGGGTAACGAACACCGGGGAGCTGTTTTTT

J: TRBJ2-3
D: TRBD2
V: TRBV11-3
size: NA
CDR3: CASSFSGASTDTQYF
DNA: TGTGCCAGCAGCTTTAGCGGGGCTAGCACAGATACGCAGTATTTT

J: TRBJ1-1
D: NA
V: TRBV6-6
size: NA
CDR3: CASSYPIGEAFF
DNA: TGTGCCAGCAGTTACCCTATAGGTGAAGCTTTCTTT

J: TRBJ1-2
D: NA
V: TRBV30
size: NA
CDR3: CAWRNQGAFGWGYTF
DNA: TGTGCCTGGAGGAACCAGGGAGCCTTTGGGTGGGGCTACACCTTC

J: TRBJ2-5
D: NA
V: TRBV4-3
size: NA
CDR3: CASSQGPGSLETQYF
DNA: TGCGCCAGCAGCCAAGGCCCAGGATCTCTAGAGACCCAGTACTTC

J: TRBJ2-5
D: TRBD1
V: TRBV19
size: NA
CDR3: CASRGRTGGFGETQYF
DNA: TGTGCCAGTAGGGGTCGCACAGGGGGCTTTGGTGAGACCCAGTACTTC

J: TRBJ1-2
D: NA
V: TRBV19
size: NA
CDR3: CASSTSGSYGYTF
DNA: TGTGCCAGTAGTACCTCGGGGAGCTATGGCTACACCTTC

J: TRBJ2-1
D: NA
V: TRBV7-2
size: NA
CDR3: CASSSQGSFYNEQFF
DNA: TGTGCCAGCAGCTCCCAGGGGTCATTCTACAATGAGCAGTTCTTC

J: TRBJ2-1
D: NA
V: TRBV6-5
size: NA
CDR3: CAILQQGNNEQFF
DNA: TGTGCCATTCTACAACAGGGAAACAATGAGCAGTTCTTC

J: TRBJ2-2
D: NA
V: TRBV5-1
size: NA
CDR3: CASSPYLARGYFDTGELFF
DNA: TGCGCCAGCAGCCCTTATCTAGCCAGGGGATACTTCGACACCGGGGAGCTGTTTTTT

J: TRBJ2-1
D: NA
V: TRBV7-3
size: NA
CDR3: CASSYSTSSYNEQFF
DNA: TGTGCCAGCAGCTATAGCACCAGCTCCTACAATGAGCAGTTCTTC

J: TRBJ1-6
D: NA
V: TRBV6-6
size: NA
CDR3: CASSLQGDSPLHF
DNA: TGTGCCAGCAGTTTACAGGGAGATTCACCCCTCCACTTT